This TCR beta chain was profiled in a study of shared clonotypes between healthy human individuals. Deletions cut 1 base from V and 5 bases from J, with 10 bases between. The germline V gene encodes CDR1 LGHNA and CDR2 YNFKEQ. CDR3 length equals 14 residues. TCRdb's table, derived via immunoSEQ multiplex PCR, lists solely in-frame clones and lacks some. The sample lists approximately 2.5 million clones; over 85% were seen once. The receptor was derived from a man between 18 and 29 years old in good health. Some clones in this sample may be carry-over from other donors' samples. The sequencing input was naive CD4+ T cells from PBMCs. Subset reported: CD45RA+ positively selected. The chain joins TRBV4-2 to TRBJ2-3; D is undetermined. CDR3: CASSQVFRLDTQYF. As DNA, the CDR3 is TGTGCCAGCAGCCAAGTCTTTCGGTTAGATACGCAGTATTTT.